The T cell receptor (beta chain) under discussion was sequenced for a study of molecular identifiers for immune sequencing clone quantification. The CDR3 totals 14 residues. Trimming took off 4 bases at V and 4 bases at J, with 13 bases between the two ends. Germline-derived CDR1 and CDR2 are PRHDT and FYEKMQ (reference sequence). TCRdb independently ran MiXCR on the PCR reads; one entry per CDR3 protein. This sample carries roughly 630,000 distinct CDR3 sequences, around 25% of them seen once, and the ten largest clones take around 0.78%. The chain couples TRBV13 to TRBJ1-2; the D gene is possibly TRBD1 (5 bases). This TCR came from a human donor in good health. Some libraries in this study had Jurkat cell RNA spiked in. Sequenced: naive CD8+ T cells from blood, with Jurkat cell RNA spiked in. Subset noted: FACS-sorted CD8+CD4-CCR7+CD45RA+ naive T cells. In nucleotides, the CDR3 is TGTGCCAGCAGCTCCGGGACGGCCTTCTATGGCTACACCTTC. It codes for CASSSGTAFYGYTF.